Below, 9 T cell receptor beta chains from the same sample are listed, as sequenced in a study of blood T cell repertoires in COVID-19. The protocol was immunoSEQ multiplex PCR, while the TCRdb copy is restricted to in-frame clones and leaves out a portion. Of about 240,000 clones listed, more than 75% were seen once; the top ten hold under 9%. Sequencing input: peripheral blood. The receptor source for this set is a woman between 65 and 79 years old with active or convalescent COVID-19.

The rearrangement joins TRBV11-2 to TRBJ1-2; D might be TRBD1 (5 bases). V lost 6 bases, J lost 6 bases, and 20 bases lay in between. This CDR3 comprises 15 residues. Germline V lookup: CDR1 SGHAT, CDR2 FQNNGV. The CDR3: CASSSTPTDGDGYTF. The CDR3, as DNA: TGTGCCAGCAGTTCCACCCCGACAGATGGGGATGGCTACACCTTC.

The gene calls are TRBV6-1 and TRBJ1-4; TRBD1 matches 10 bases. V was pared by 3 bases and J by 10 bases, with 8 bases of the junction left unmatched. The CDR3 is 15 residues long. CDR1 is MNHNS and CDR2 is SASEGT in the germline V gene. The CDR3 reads CASSETGGWRGKLFF. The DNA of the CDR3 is TGTGCCAGCAGTGAGACAGGGGGCTGGAGGGGAAAACTGTTTTTT.

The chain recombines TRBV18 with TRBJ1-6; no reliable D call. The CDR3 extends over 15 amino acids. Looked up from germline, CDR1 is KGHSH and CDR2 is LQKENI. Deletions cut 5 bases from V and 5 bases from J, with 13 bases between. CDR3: CASSSDLIDNSPLHF. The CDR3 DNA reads TGTGCCAGCTCATCGGACTTGATCGATAATTCACCCCTCCACTTT.

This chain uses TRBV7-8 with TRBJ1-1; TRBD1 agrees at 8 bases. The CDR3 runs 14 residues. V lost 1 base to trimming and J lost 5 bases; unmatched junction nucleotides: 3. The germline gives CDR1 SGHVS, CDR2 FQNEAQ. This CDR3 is CASSLGTGSTEAFF. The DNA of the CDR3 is TGTGCCAGCAGCTTAGGGACAGGGAGTACTGAAGCTTTCTTT.

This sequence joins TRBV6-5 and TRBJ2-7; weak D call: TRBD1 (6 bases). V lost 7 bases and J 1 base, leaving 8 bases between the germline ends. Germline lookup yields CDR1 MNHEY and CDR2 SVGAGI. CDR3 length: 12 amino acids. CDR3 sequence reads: CASTGVSYEQYF. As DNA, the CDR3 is TGTGCCAGCACAGGGGTTTCCTACGAGCAGTACTTC.

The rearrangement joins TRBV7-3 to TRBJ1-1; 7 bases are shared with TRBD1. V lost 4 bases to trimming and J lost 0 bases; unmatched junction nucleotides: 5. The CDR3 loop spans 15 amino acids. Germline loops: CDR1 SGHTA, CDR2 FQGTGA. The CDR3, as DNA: TGTGCCAGCAGCTCCACAGGGGCCATGAACACTGAAGCTTTCTTT. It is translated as CASSSTGAMNTEAFF.

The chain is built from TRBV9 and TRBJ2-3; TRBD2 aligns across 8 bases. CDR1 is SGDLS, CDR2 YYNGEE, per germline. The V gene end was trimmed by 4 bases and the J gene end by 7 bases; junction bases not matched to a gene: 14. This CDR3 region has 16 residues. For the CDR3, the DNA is TGTGCCAGCAGCTTCTCGGGGGGGCTTTTGGGAAATACGCAGTATTTT. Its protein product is CASSFSGGLLGNTQYF.

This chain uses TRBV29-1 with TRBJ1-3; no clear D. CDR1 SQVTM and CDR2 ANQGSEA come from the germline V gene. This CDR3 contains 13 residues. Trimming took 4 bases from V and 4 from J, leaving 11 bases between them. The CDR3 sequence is CSVGERRGNTIYF. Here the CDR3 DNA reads TGCAGCGTTGGTGAGAGGAGGGGAAACACCATATATTTT.

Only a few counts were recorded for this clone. DNA of the CDR3: TGTGCCACGGTACAGGGGGCAACGTCCAGTTCATATGGCTACACCTTC. Its translation is CATVQGATSSSYGYTF. The genes are TRBV2 and TRBJ1-2, with 9 nucleotides matching TRBD1. Germline assignment: CDR1 SNHLY and CDR2 FYNNEI. The CDR3 is made up of 16 amino acids. V lost 10 bases and J lost 5; bases outside the gene matches: 17.